The next 32 T cell receptor beta chains were all read from a single sample in a study of OX40 agonist ivuxolimab in advanced cancers. Repertoires were generated with immunoSEQ multiplex PCR, while TCRdb's copy carries only in-frame clones and drops some. The table includes approximately 77,000 clones, over 85% detected once. This specimen consisted of CD4+ or CD8+ T cells sorted from blood, obtained in a trial of the OX40 agonist ivuxolimab. The receptors stem from an adult with an advanced solid tumor such as melanoma, head and neck, liver or kidney cancer.

A remark on this clone: The conserved closing phenylalanine or tryptophan is absent in this CDR3, likely reflecting a read error. The DNA is left out, because the CDR3 cannot be placed on it with certainty; the CDR3 is given as TCRdb lists it. The chain recombines TRBV18 with TRBJ1-1; no check of the table's D call, TRBD1, against the DNA was made. Both ends counted, the CDR3 spans 13 residues. Germline lookup yields CDR1 KGHSH and CDR2 LQKENI. The CDR3: CASSPSTGTGSIR.

This chain uses TRBV5-1 with TRBJ2-2; D may be TRBD1 or TRBD2 (5 bases each). V was pared by 0 bases and J by 3 bases, with 9 bases between. Per the germline V gene, CDR1 is SGHRS and CDR2 is YFSETQ. The CDR3 length is 15 residues. Written as DNA, the CDR3 is TGCGCCAGCAGCTTGGGGCAGGGAGACACCGGGGAGCTGTTTTTT. This encodes CASSLGQGDTGELFF.

The rearrangement joins TRBV27 to TRBJ1-6; TRBD1 might be the D (6 bases). Germline CDR1 and CDR2: MNHEY and SMNVEV (reference sequence). The CDR3 extends over 15 amino acids. The germline V and J ends were trimmed by 6 bases and 5 bases, with 14 bases remaining between them. CDR3 sequence (DNA): TGTGCCAGCAGCCGTCCCGGGACAAATAATTCACCCCTCCACTTT. As protein: CASSRPGTNNSPLHF.

This CDR3 is CASSFQGSGYTF. CDR3 bases: TGTGCCAGCAGCTTCCAGGGTAGCGGCTACACCTTC. The chain is built from TRBV4-2 and TRBJ1-2; tentatively, D is TRBD1 (5 bases). The CDR3 extends over 12 amino acids. Deletions cut 5 bases from V and 8 bases from J, with 12 bases between. The germline V gene encodes CDR1 LGHNA and CDR2 YNFKEQ.

This clone was picked up one time. The chain employs TRBV7-2 and TRBJ1-2, with D maybe TRBD1 (5 bases). CDR3 size: 12 residues. Germline lookup yields CDR1 SGHTA and CDR2 FQGNSA. V was cut by 6 bases and J by 8 bases, with 13 bases left in between. The CDR3 bases are TGTGCCAGCAGGTCACAGGAAGAGGGCTACACCTTC. Translating gives CASRSQEEGYTF.

V and J are TRBV19 and TRBJ1-6, with a tentative D call TRBD1 (5 bases). The CDR3 loop spans 14 amino acids. The V end was cut by 3 bases, the J end by 9 bases, with 12 bases between. CDR1 and CDR2 (germline): LNHDA, SQIVND (reference sequence). DNA of the CDR3: TGTGCCAGTAGTATTGCAGGGTACGCTTCACCCCTCCACTTT. Protein product: CASSIAGYASPLHF.

The chain combines TRBV14 with TRBJ2-3; no firm D call. V was cut by 3 bases and J by 7 bases, with 8 bases left in between. The germline CDR1 and CDR2 sequences are SGHDN and FVKESK. There are 12 residues in the CDR3. In nucleotides, the CDR3 is TGTGCCAGCAGCCAGCAGTCTCATACGCAGTATTTT. It specifies CASSQQSHTQYF.

The chain carries TRBV19 and TRBJ2-2; TRBD1 aligns across 7 bases. J was trimmed by 5 bases and V by 7 bases; bases with no gene match: 7. This CDR3 has 14 residues. From germline, CDR1 is LNHDA and CDR2 SQIVND (reference sequence). CDR3 sequence: CASTLDRVTGELFF. CDR3 coding DNA: TGTGCCAGTACCCTAGACAGGGTTACCGGGGAGCTGTTTTTT. The whole variable domain, remainder taken from reference TRBV19 and TRBJ2-2, is DGGITQSPKYLFRKEGQNVTLSCEQNLNHDAMYWYRQDPGQGLRLIYYSQIVNDFQKGDIAEGYSVSREKKESFPLTVTSAQKNPTAFYLCASTLDRVTGELFFGEGSRLTVL.

Worth noting for this clone: At one end, the junction sequence differs from germline, possibly due to a read error. The rearrangement links TRBV6-5 to TRBJ1-2, with D possibly matching TRBD1 (5 bases). CDR3 length equals 13 residues. Per germline, CDR1 MNHEY and CDR2 SVGAGI. The CDR3 nucleotides read TGTGCCATCAGTGAGATTGCTAGGGGTGGCTACACCTTC. Amino acid sequence: CAISEIARGGYTF.

The CDR3 spells CASSLIPTRGSWEKLFF. The CDR3 bases are TGTGCCAGCAGCCTTATCCCTACCAGGGGGTCCTGGGAAAAACTGTTTTTT. The V call is TRBV27, the J call TRBJ1-4; 7 bases are shared with TRBD1. The CDR3 loop spans 17 amino acids. CDR1 is MNHEY, CDR2 SMNVEV, per germline (reference sequence). The V gene end was trimmed by 6 bases and the J gene end by 8 bases; junction bases not matched to a gene: 18.

CDR3 protein: CASSASGSLPEQYF. The CDR3 DNA reads TGTGCCAGCAGCGCTAGCGGGAGCCTCCCCGAGCAGTACTTC. The chain combines TRBV6-1 with TRBJ2-7, with 10 bases identical to TRBD2. The CDR3 runs 14 residues. Germline CDR1 MNHNS, CDR2 SASEGT. Losses at the gene ends were 6 bases for V and 6 bases for J; bases not matched to a gene: 8.

V usage is TRBV25-1 and J usage is TRBJ2-5; 11 bases align to TRBD1. CDR3 length: 15 residues. Germline V gene lookup returns CDR1 MGHDK and CDR2 SYGVNS. The ends lost 4 bases at V and 5 bases at J; junction bases unmatched: 6. CDR3 DNA sequence: TGTGCCAGCAGTGGGCCGGGACAGGGGGTTGAGACCCAGTACTTC. Its protein product is CASSGPGQGVETQYF.

CDR3 nucleotide sequence: TGTGCCAGTAGTGTCAGCGGGACCTCGAATGAGCAGTTCTTC. Its protein is CASSVSGTSNEQFF. The chain is built from TRBV19 and TRBJ2-1; TRBD2 matches at 7 bases. J gave up 7 bases and V 5 bases, and 8 bases lay outside the gene matches. CDR3 length: 14 amino acids. Per the germline V gene, CDR1 is LNHDA and CDR2 is SQIVND (reference sequence).

The J gene is TRBJ1-1, the V gene TRBV20-1; D not resolved. The length of the CDR3 is 11 residues. Germline lookup yields CDR1 DFQATT and CDR2 SNEGSKA (reference sequence). The CDR3 DNA sequence: TGCAGCACTAGAGAAAACACTGAAGCTTTCTTT. Translation: CSTRENTEAFF.

V is TRBV7-9 and J is TRBJ2-1; D is perhaps TRBD1 (6 bases). Germline values: CDR1 SEHNR, CDR2 FQNEAQ (reference sequence). The CDR3 is 15 amino acids. V dropped 5 bases and J dropped 5 bases, with 16 bases sitting between them. CDR3 sequence: CASSPRGSRDNEQFF. CDR3 coding DNA: TGTGCCAGCAGCCCTAGGGGGTCCAGGGACAATGAGCAGTTCTTC.

This chain links TRBV4-3 with TRBJ2-3; D perhaps matches TRBD2 (6 bases). This CDR3 is 18 amino acids long. Looked up from germline, CDR1 is LGHNA and CDR2 is YSLEER. V was clipped by 2 bases and J by 2 bases, with 20 bases between them. CDR3 coding DNA: TGCGCCAGCAGCCAAACGGATTGGCGGGGTTTGGACACAGATACGCAGTATTTT. Translated: CASSQTDWRGLDTDTQYF.

The V gene is TRBV7-2, the J gene TRBJ2-6; 8 nucleotides agree with TRBD2. The trim removed 7 bases at V and 2 bases at J, leaving 4 bases unmatched. The CDR3 is 15 amino acids. Looked up from germline, CDR1 is SGHTA and CDR2 is FQGNSA. The DNA of the CDR3 is TGTGCCAGCACCCGGGGGGGCGCTGGGGCCAACGTCCTGACTTTC. It translates to CASTRGGAGANVLTF. The full variable domain, rest sourced from reference TRBV7-2 and TRBJ2-6, is GAGVSQSPSNKVTEKGKDVELRCDPISGHTALYWYRQSLGQGLEFLIYFQGNSAPDKSGLPSDRFSAERTGGSVSTLTIQRTQQEDSAVYLCASTRGGAGANVLTFGAGSRLTVL.

The chain combines TRBV4-2 with TRBJ2-2; D call uncertain. CDR1 and CDR2 (germline): LGHNA, YNFKEQ. Trimming took off 2 bases at V and 4 bases at J, with 17 bases between the two ends. CDR3 size: 17 residues. The CDR3 nucleotides read TGTGCCAGCAGCCAAAAACCCCCGGGCGGCGGCACCGGGGAGCTGTTTTTT. Amino acid sequence: CASSQKPPGGGTGELFF.

The chain carries TRBV28 and TRBJ1-1; D unresolved. Germline CDR1 and CDR2: MDHEN and SYDVKM. The CDR3 length is 13 residues. The V end lost 3 bases, the J end lost 1 base, and 6 bases lay between the germline ends. DNA of the CDR3: TGTGCCAGCAGTTTCCCGCCGAACACTGAAGCTTTCTTT. Residues: CASSFPPNTEAFF.

The chain carries TRBV5-1 and TRBJ1-6; TRBD1 might be the D (5 bases). The germline V gene has CDR1 SGHRS and CDR2 YFSETQ. The CDR3 runs to 15 residues. V lost 3 bases and J 9 bases, leaving 16 bases between the germline ends. This chain's CDR3 is CASSWESGTGSPLHF. CDR3 nucleotide sequence: TGCGCCAGCAGCTGGGAATCTGGGACGGGTTCACCCCTCCACTTT.

The gene calls are TRBV4-3 and TRBJ2-1, with 10 bases aligning to TRBD2. CDR3 length equals 17 residues. The trim removed 0 bases at V and 6 bases at J, leaving 8 bases unmatched. Looked up from germline, CDR1 is LGHNA and CDR2 is YSLEER. The CDR3 here is CASSQDWASGGPNEQFF. DNA for the CDR3: TGCGCCAGCAGCCAAGATTGGGCTAGCGGGGGACCCAATGAGCAGTTCTTC.

This clone has a single count. This sequence joins TRBV7-8 and TRBJ2-3; D is uncertain. The ends were cut back, 11 bases at V and 6 bases at J, with 12 bases in the middle. The length of the CDR3 is 11 residues. Germline CDR1 SGHVS, CDR2 FQNEAQ. CDR3 nucleotides: TGTGCCGTTTCCCGAGCGGATACGCAGTATTTT. It specifies CAVSRADTQYF. Using reference TRBV7-8 and TRBJ2-3 for the parts outside the CDR3, the full variable domain is GAGVSQSPRYKVAKRGQDVALRCDPISGHVSLFWYQQALGQGPEFLTYFQNEAQLDKSGLPSDRFFAERPEGSVSTLKIQRTQQEDSAVYLCAVSRADTQYFGPGTRLTVL.

This chain connects TRBV7-2 to TRBJ1-1; 7 nucleotides line up with TRBD1. The CDR3 has 15 residues. Germline V gene lookup returns CDR1 SGHTA and CDR2 FQGNSA. The trim removed 4 bases at V and 1 base at J, leaving 6 bases unmatched. Here the CDR3 reads CASSSLGTENTEAFF. The DNA for the CDR3 is TGTGCCAGCAGCTCGTTAGGGACAGAGAACACTGAAGCTTTCTTT.

In this sample, this clone turned up once. V gene TRBV9 combines with J gene TRBJ2-6; 9 positions match TRBD1. V was pared by 2 bases and J by 4 bases, with 7 bases of the junction left unmatched. The CDR3 length is 17 residues. Looked up from germline, CDR1 is SGDLS and CDR2 is YYNGEE. The CDR3, as DNA: TGTGCCAGCAGCGTGTGGGACAGGGTGGGAGGGGCCAACGTCCTGACTTTC. Translation gives CASSVWDRVGGANVLTF.

The V call is TRBV9, the J call TRBJ1-1; 7 bases are a match to TRBD1. The CDR3 consists of 14 residues. Germline CDR1 is SGDLS and CDR2 is YYNGEE. V lost 5 bases and J lost 1; bases outside the gene matches: 5. The CDR3 sequence: CASSIQGQNTEAFF. CDR3 coding DNA: TGTGCCAGCAGTATACAGGGGCAGAACACTGAAGCTTTCTTT.

The V call is TRBV7-9, the J call TRBJ1-2; TRBD1 agrees at 8 bases. The germline V gene has CDR1 SEHNR and CDR2 FQNEAQ (reference sequence). Trimming at V came to 1 base and at J to 6 bases, leaving 7 bases not matched to a gene. This CDR3 contains 15 residues. The CDR3 is CASSLGTGRGDGYTF. CDR3 bases: TGTGCCAGCAGCTTAGGGACAGGGCGGGGTGATGGCTACACCTTC.

This clone came up a few times. The chain links TRBV9 to TRBJ2-2, with 9 positions matching TRBD1. Germline-derived CDR1 and CDR2 are SGDLS and YYNGEE. The CDR3 runs to 15 residues. Trimming at V came to 3 bases and at J to 6 bases, leaving 6 bases not matched to a gene. The CDR3 coding sequence is TGTGCCAGCAGCGGCCTCGGGACAGGGCCCGGGGAGCTGTTTTTT. Translation: CASSGLGTGPGELFF.

The chain couples TRBV7-2 to TRBJ2-3, with TRBD2 matching over 11 bases. This CDR3 has 16 amino acids. Per germline, CDR1 SGHTA and CDR2 FQGNSA. V lost 5 bases and J lost 8; bases outside the gene matches: 12. Here the CDR3 DNA reads TGTGCCAGCAGCACCGGGACTAGCGGTGAATGGGGTACGCAGTATTTT. It codes for CASSTGTSGEWGTQYF.

V usage is TRBV15 and J usage is TRBJ1-3; a possible D gene is TRBD1 (6 bases). The germline V gene encodes CDR1 LNHNV and CDR2 YYDKDF (reference sequence). CDR3 size: 17 residues. Trimming removed 1 base at V and 0 bases at J, with 13 bases between. This CDR3 reads CATSRGVGHGSGNTIYF. The CDR3 nucleotides are TGTGCCACCAGCAGAGGGGTGGGACACGGCTCTGGAAACACCATATATTTT.

This clone has more than one count but fewer than ten. J is TRBJ1-5 and V is TRBV19, with 8 bases fitting TRBD1. After removal of 4 bases from V and 7 bases from J, the junction contained 3 bases not matched to a gene. The germline gives CDR1 LNHDA, CDR2 SQIVND (reference sequence). CDR3 size: 13 residues. In DNA, the CDR3 is TGTGCCAGTAGTAGCAGACAGGGGCAGCCCCAGCATTTT. This translates into CASSSRQGQPQHF.

This chain links TRBV5-1 with TRBJ1-2; a weak D match, TRBD1 (6 bases). Germline lookup yields CDR1 SGHRS and CDR2 YFSETQ. The length of the CDR3 is 14 residues. V lost 0 bases, J lost 7 bases, and 13 bases lay in between. The CDR3 DNA reads as TGCGCCAGCAGCTTGGCCAGGACGGACAGTGGCTACACCTTC. As protein: CASSLARTDSGYTF.

Concerning this clone: This sample includes further DNA sequences coding for the same CDR3. The chain couples TRBV7-2 to TRBJ2-7, with TRBD2 identical over 11 bases. The CDR3 runs 15 residues. CDR1 and CDR2 from the germline V gene are SGHTA and FQGNSA. J lost 4 bases, V lost 1 base, and 3 bases had no gene match. The CDR3 spells CASSLGLAGGYEQYF. CDR3 in DNA: TGTGCCAGCAGCTTAGGTCTAGCGGGGGGTTACGAGCAGTACTTC. The full variable domain, with the rest looked up from reference TRBV7-2 and TRBJ2-7, is GAGVSQSPSNKVTEKGKDVELRCDPISGHTALYWYRQSLGQGLEFLIYFQGNSAPDKSGLPSDRFSAERTGGSVSTLTIQRTQQEDSAVYLCASSLGLAGGYEQYFGPGTRLTVT.